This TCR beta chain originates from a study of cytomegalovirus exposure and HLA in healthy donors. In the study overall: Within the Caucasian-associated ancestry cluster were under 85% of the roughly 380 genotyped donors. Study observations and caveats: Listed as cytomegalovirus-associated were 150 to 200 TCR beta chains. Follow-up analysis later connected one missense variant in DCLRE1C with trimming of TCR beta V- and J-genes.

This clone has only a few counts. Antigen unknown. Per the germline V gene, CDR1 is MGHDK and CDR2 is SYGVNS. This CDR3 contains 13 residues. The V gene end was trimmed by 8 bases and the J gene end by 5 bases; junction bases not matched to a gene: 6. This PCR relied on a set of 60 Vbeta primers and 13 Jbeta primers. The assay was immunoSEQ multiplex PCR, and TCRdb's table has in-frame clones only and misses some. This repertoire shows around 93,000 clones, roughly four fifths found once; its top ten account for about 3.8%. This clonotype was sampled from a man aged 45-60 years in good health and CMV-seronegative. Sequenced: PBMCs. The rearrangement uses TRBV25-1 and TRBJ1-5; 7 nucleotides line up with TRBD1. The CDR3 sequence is CASQGQMDQPQHF. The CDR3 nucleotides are TGTGCCAGCCAGGGACAGATGGATCAGCCCCAGCATTTT.